Below are 26 T cell receptor beta chains sequenced from a single sample in a study of Ad26.COV2.S vaccination and SARS-CoV-2 variants. Here immunoSEQ multiplex PCR was the method, and the copy in TCRdb shows in-frame clones only, minus some. The sample has 250,000 to 300,000 clones, around 87% seen once. Treatment: roughly 20 received Ad26.COV2.S at low or high dose, single or two shots; about 5 received placebo; per-sample allocation not given. Sample collection was performed on day 63 after the first vaccine or placebo injection. The sample was peripheral blood, taken in a trial of Ad26.COV2.S vaccine versus placebo. The receptors were sampled from a person aged 18-65 years who received the Ad26.COV2.S COVID-19 vaccine or a placebo.

The chain has TRBV5-5 and TRBJ2-1; 12 bases are a match to TRBD2. The CDR3 runs to 17 residues. V shed 0 bases, J shed 8 bases, and the junction held 9 bases outside the gene matches. Germline V gene sequence: CDR1 SGHKS, CDR2 YYEKEE (reference sequence). The DNA of the CDR3 is TGTGCCAGCAGCTTGGTCCTACTAGCGGGGGGCAAGGATGAGCAGTTCTTC. It translates to CASSLVLLAGGKDEQFF.

This chain links TRBV19 with TRBJ1-1; D is possibly TRBD1 (6 bases). V gave up 3 bases and J gave up 4 bases, with 9 bases separating them. The CDR3 contains 13 residues. CDR1 and CDR2 (germline): LNHDA, SQIVND (reference sequence). DNA of the CDR3: TGTGCCAGTAGTATTTCAGGGGCCACTGAAGCTTTCTTT. It specifies CASSISGATEAFF.

The rearrangement joins TRBV5-1 to TRBJ1-1; D unresolved. V dropped 0 bases and J dropped 6 bases, with 12 bases sitting between them. CDR1 SGHRS and CDR2 YFSETQ come from the germline V gene. The CDR3 extends over 14 amino acids. The CDR3 protein is CASSLDLDAPEAFF. The CDR3 region has the DNA TGCGCCAGCAGCTTGGATCTGGATGCCCCTGAAGCTTTCTTT.

The V gene is TRBV7-2, the J gene TRBJ2-2; TRBD1 matches 10 bases. V trimming: 10 bases; J trimming: 4 bases; junction bases outside the gene matches: 9. The CDR3 consists of 15 residues. Germline V gene data show CDR1 as SGHTA and CDR2 as FQGNSA. CDR3 amino acids: CATKEGTGATGELFF. CDR3 nucleotide sequence: TGTGCCACTAAGGAAGGGACAGGGGCCACCGGGGAGCTGTTTTTT.

This chain connects TRBV10-3 to TRBJ2-6, with TRBD2 matching 12 bases. V was pared by 5 bases and J by 2 bases, with 4 bases of the junction left unmatched. CDR3 length: 17 amino acids. Germline assignment: CDR1 ENHRY and CDR2 SYGVKD. CDR3 protein: CAISLAGGLAGANVLTF. CDR3 DNA: TGTGCCATCAGTCTAGCGGGAGGGCTGGCTGGGGCCAACGTCCTGACTTTC.

V and J are TRBV6-5 and TRBJ2-6; D is undetermined. Trimming removed 6 bases from V and 1 base from J, with 10 bases in between. CDR3 size: 15 residues. Germline CDR1 reads MNHEY; CDR2 reads SVGAGI. CDR3 nucleotides: TGTGCCAGCAGCCAGGAAGGTTCTGGGGCCAACGTCCTGACTTTC. Translation: CASSQEGSGANVLTF.

J is TRBJ2-3 and V is TRBV3-1 (or the pseudogene TRBV3-2); D not certain. With 4 bases removed from V and 4 bases from J, the gap between germline ends came to 15 bases. Germline lookup yields CDR1 LGHDT and CDR2 YNNKEL (reference sequence). The CDR3 consists of 15 residues. The CDR3 DNA reads as TGTGCCAGCAGCCCTAGGACGGGCCCCCCAGATACGCAGTATTTT. This codes for CASSPRTGPPDTQYF.

This chain links TRBV7-2 with TRBJ2-7; possible D gene TRBD2, 6 bases. Germline V gene lookup returns CDR1 SGHTA and CDR2 FQGNSA. V was trimmed by 5 bases and J by 3 bases, leaving 14 bases between them. The CDR3 loop spans 14 amino acids. CDR3 sequence (DNA): TGTGCCAGCAGCGAGGGCGGGGCCGTCTACGAGCAGTACTTC. The encoded protein is CASSEGGAVYEQYF. Complete variable domain (other parts from reference TRBV7-2 and TRBJ2-7): GAGVSQSPSNKVTEKGKDVELRCDPISGHTALYWYRQSLGQGLEFLIYFQGNSAPDKSGLPSDRFSAERTGGSVSTLTIQRTQQEDSAVYLCASSEGGAVYEQYFGPGTRLTVT.

The CDR3 spells CASSQGYRGSNEQYF. The CDR3 region has the DNA TGCGCCAGCAGCCAGGGTTACAGGGGGTCGAACGAGCAGTACTTC. The chain is built from TRBV4-3 and TRBJ2-7, with 8 bases identical to TRBD1. V shed 3 bases, J shed 5 bases, and the junction held 9 bases outside the gene matches. CDR3 length equals 15 residues. Germline assignment: CDR1 LGHNA and CDR2 YSLEER.

The rearrangement joins TRBV6-1 to TRBJ1-4, with 7 bases that match TRBD1. The CDR3 length is 16 residues. Germline values: CDR1 MNHNS, CDR2 SASEGT. Unmatched junction bases numbered 9, after V lost 3 bases and J lost 5 bases. For the CDR3, the DNA is TGTGCCAGCAGTGAGACAGGGCTATTTGAGAATGAAAAACTGTTTTTT. It is translated as CASSETGLFENEKLFF.

In this sample, this clone turned up once. The chain carries TRBV30 and TRBJ2-5, with D unclear. The CDR3 has 13 amino acids. Germline assignment: CDR1 GTSNPN and CDR2 SVGIG (reference sequence). Trimming removed 0 bases at V and 5 bases at J, with 10 bases between. The CDR3 DNA reads TGTGCCTGGAGTGTAAAGGCTTTGGAGACCCAGTACTTC. This translates into CAWSVKALETQYF.

This clone was seen only a few times. The CDR3 coding sequence is TGTGCCAGCAGCTTAGGTGGCGGGACAGGGGGCCGCGAGCAGTACTTC. This codes for CASSLGGGTGGREQYF. The chain carries TRBV11-2 and TRBJ2-7, with 12 bases that match TRBD1. V shed 1 base, J shed 6 bases, and the junction held 7 bases outside the gene matches. The germline V gene has CDR1 SGHAT and CDR2 FQNNGV. CDR3 size: 16 residues.

This sequence joins TRBV7-9 and TRBJ1-1, with D unclear. The CDR3 sequence is 14 residues long. V lost 3 bases to trimming and J lost 4 bases, with 12 bases between them. Germline lookup yields CDR1 SEHNR and CDR2 FQNEAQ (reference sequence). CDR3 residues: CASSFKGLGTEAFF. The CDR3 DNA is TGTGCCAGCAGCTTTAAGGGTCTGGGCACTGAAGCTTTCTTT.

This clone was counted a few times. The chain employs TRBV10-3 and TRBJ2-7; D is unclear. Germline V gene data show CDR1 as ENHRY and CDR2 as SYGVKD. CDR3 size: 11 residues. V lost 3 bases to trimming and J lost 3 bases, with 3 bases between them. The CDR3 loop reads CAISDNYEQYF. CDR3 coding DNA: TGTGCCATCAGTGATAACTACGAGCAGTACTTC.

J is TRBJ1-2 and V is TRBV28, with 10 bases fitting TRBD1. Germline V gives CDR1 MDHEN, CDR2 SYDVKM. The CDR3 covers 14 residues. The J segment lost 4 bases and the V segment lost 6 bases, leaving 5 bases of the junction unmatched. CDR3 in amino acids: CASRTGTGAYGYTF. The CDR3 nucleotides read TGTGCCAGCAGAACCGGGACAGGGGCCTATGGCTACACCTTC.

The chain combines TRBV5-1 with TRBJ2-2; 8 bases agree with TRBD1. CDR1 and CDR2 from the germline V gene are SGHRS and YFSETQ. This CDR3 spans 14 amino acids. The junction had 7 bases not matched to a gene; V was cut back by 4 bases and J by 8 bases. The CDR3 sequence is CASSTDRERGELFF. In nucleotides, the CDR3 is TGCGCCAGCAGCACGGACAGGGAAAGGGGGGAGCTGTTTTTT.

This clone was seen only once. This sequence joins TRBV7-8 and TRBJ2-3; D is unclear. The CDR3 length is 16 residues. Deletions cut 5 bases from V and 4 bases from J, with 19 bases between. Germline CDR1 is SGHVS and CDR2 is FQNEAQ. The CDR3 reads CASSPPRHAWSDTQYF. For the CDR3, the DNA is TGTGCCAGCAGCCCCCCCAGACATGCCTGGTCAGATACGCAGTATTTT.

Only a few counts were recorded for this clone. The chain couples TRBV7-8 to TRBJ1-5; possible D gene TRBD1, 5 bases. V gave up 8 bases and J gave up 9 bases, with 14 bases separating them. This CDR3 is 12 amino acids long. The germline CDR1 and CDR2 sequences are SGHVS and FQNEAQ. CDR3 amino acids: CASGGDYRPQHF. The CDR3 coding sequence is TGTGCCAGCGGGGGGGATTATAGGCCCCAGCATTTT.

The chain links TRBV11-2 to TRBJ1-2; 11 nucleotides line up with TRBD1. Per germline, CDR1 SGHAT and CDR2 FQNNGV. The CDR3 sequence is 14 residues long. J lost 5 bases, V lost 5 bases, and 4 bases had no gene match. Written as DNA, the CDR3 is TGTGCCAGCAGCCGAGGACAGGGGGCTTATGGCTACACCTTC. Its translation: CASSRGQGAYGYTF.

V and J are TRBV2 and TRBJ2-3; TRBD2 is a possible D gene (6 bases). Per the germline V gene, CDR1 is SNHLY and CDR2 is FYNNEI. V lost 8 bases to trimming and J lost 6 bases, with 18 bases between them. The CDR3 has 14 residues. CDR3 bases: TGTGCCAGCTCCCCCCGCGGGGCCGTCGATACGCAGTATTTT. Protein sequence: CASSPRGAVDTQYF.

The chain couples TRBV14 to TRBJ2-5; maybe TRBD2 (7 bases). CDR1 SGHDN and CDR2 FVKESK come from the germline V gene. The CDR3 covers 15 residues. Trimming stripped 0 bases from V and 4 bases from J, with 12 bases between. The CDR3 DNA reads as TGTGCCAGCAGCCAAGACGGGGAGGGGGGAGAGACCCAGTACTTC. Encoded protein: CASSQDGEGGETQYF.

CDR3 sequence reads: CAIKGQGYDGYTF. The DNA for the CDR3 is TGTGCCATCAAGGGACAGGGGTACGATGGCTACACCTTC. The V gene is TRBV10-3, the J gene TRBJ1-2; the match to TRBD1 covers 10 bases. Germline CDR1 reads ENHRY; CDR2 reads SYGVKD. The CDR3 extends over 13 amino acids. Unmatched junction bases numbered 5, after V lost 7 bases and J lost 6 bases.

The rearrangement uses TRBV5-1 and TRBJ1-5; 7 bases align to TRBD1. The CDR3 runs 14 residues. Germline values: CDR1 SGHRS, CDR2 YFSETQ. V lost 2 bases to trimming and J lost 5 bases; unmatched junction nucleotides: 4. In DNA form, the CDR3 reads TGCGCCAGCAGCTTCGGGACAGAAGATCAGCCCCAGCATTTT. Protein: CASSFGTEDQPQHF. Drawing the rest from reference TRBV5-1 and TRBJ1-5, the complete variable domain is KAGVTQTPRYLIKTRGQQVTLSCSPISGHRSVSWYQQTPGQGLQFLFEYFSETQRNKGNFPGRFSGRQFSNSRSEMNVSTLELGDSALYLCASSFGTEDQPQHFGDGTRLSIL.

The rearrangement links TRBV7-2 to TRBJ2-7; the match to TRBD1 covers 9 bases. The CDR3 is made up of 14 amino acids. J was trimmed by 2 bases and V by 5 bases; bases with no gene match: 4. Germline V CDR1 and CDR2: SGHTA, FQGNSA. CDR3 amino acids: CASSRRQGAYEQYF. The CDR3 DNA reads as TGTGCCAGCAGCCGCAGACAGGGGGCCTACGAGCAGTACTTC. The whole variable domain, filled in from reference TRBV7-2 and TRBJ2-7, reads GAGVSQSPSNKVTEKGKDVELRCDPISGHTALYWYRQSLGQGLEFLIYFQGNSAPDKSGLPSDRFSAERTGGSVSTLTIQRTQQEDSAVYLCASSRRQGAYEQYFGPGTRLTVT.

The rearrangement joins TRBV11-3 to TRBJ2-7, with D hard to call. V lost 5 bases, J lost 2 bases, and 4 bases lay in between. This CDR3 contains 11 residues. From germline, CDR1 is SGHNT and CDR2 YENEEA. The CDR3: CASSHPYEQYF. The DNA of the CDR3 is TGTGCCAGCAGCCACCCCTACGAGCAGTACTTC.

The chain uses TRBV6-6 and TRBJ1-1; maybe TRBD1 (5 bases). This CDR3 has 17 residues. CDR1 is MNHNY, CDR2 SVGAGI, per germline (reference sequence). The V end was cut by 5 bases, the J end by 1 base, with 20 bases between. CDR3 residues: CASSPPRRGAGNTEAFF. DNA of the CDR3: TGTGCCAGCAGTCCCCCTAGAAGGGGCGCGGGGAACACTGAAGCTTTCTTT.